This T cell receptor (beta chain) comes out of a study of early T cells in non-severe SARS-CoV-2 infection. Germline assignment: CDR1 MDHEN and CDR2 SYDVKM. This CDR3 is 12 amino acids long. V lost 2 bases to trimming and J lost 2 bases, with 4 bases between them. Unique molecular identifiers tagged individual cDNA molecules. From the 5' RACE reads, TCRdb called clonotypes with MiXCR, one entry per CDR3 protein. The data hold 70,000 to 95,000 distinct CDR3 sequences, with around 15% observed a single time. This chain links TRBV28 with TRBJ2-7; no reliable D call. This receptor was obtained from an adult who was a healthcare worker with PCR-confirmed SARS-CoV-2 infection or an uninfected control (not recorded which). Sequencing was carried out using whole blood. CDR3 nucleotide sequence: TGTGCCAGCAGTTTACCCGCCTACGAGCAGTACTTC. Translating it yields CASSLPAYEQYF.